The clone carrying this TCR beta chain has at least ten counts. The data are from a study of blood T cells in healthy people across ages. Donors ranged from roughly 6 to 100 years old and were healthy Caucasians in Russia. Samples each had at least 5 micrograms of total RNA extracted. The use of a sample-barcoded 5' primer and a J-beta primer mix characterized a second PCR of 7 to 11 cycles. Each cDNA molecule carried a tag from a template-switch adaptor that contained 12 random nucleotides. TCRdb redid the calling of the 5' RACE reads with MiXCR, one entry per CDR3 protein. This table holds roughly 680,000 distinct CDR3 sequences, 52% found once. Germline loops: CDR1 MDHEN, CDR2 SYDVKM. V shed 4 bases and J shed 0 bases, with 9 bases lying between them. CDR3 length: 14 amino acids.

The chain couples TRBV28 to TRBJ1-2, with D unresolved. This receptor was identified in a woman of 80 years or more in good health. Sequencing input: blood. The CDR3: CASSSSGTNYGYTF. In nucleotides, the CDR3 is TGTGCCAGCAGTTCGTCAGGAACTAACTATGGCTACACCTTC.